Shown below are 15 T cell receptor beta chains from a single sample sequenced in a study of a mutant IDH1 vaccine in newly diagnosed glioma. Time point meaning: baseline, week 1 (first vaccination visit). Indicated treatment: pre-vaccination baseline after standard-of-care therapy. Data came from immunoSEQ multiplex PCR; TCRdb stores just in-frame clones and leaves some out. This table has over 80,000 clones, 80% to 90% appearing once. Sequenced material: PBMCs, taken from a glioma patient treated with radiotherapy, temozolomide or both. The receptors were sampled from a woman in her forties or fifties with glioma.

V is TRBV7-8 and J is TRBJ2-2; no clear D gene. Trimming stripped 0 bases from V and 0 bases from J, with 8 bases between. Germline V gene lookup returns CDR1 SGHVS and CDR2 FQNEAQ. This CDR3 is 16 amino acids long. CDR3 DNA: TGTGCCAGCAGCTTAGCAGTGATCGCGAACACCGGGGAGCTGTTTTTT. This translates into CASSLAVIANTGELFF.

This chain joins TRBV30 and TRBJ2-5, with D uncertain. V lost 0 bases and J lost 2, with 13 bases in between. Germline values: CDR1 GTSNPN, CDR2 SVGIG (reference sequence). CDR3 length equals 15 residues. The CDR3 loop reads CAWSVGNQPQETQYF. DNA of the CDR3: TGTGCCTGGAGTGTAGGCAACCAACCACAAGAGACCCAGTACTTC.

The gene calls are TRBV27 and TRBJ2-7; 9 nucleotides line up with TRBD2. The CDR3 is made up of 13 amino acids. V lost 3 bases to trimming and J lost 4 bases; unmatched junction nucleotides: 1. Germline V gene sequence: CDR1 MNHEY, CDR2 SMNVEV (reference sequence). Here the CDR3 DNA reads TGTGCCAGCAGTTTTCTAGCGGGATACGAGCAGTACTTC. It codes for CASSFLAGYEQYF.

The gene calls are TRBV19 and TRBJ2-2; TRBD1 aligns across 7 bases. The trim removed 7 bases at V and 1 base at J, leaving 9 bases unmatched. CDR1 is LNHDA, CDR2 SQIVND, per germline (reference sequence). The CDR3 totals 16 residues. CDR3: CASNYDRVRNTGELFF. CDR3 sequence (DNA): TGTGCCAGTAATTATGACAGGGTCCGGAACACCGGGGAGCTGTTTTTT.

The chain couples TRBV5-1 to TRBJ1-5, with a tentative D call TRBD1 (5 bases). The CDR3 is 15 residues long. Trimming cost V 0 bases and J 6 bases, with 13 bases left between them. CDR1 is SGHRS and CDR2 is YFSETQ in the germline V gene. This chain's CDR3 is CASSLDGASGQPQHF. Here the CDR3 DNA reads TGCGCCAGCAGCTTGGACGGGGCAAGTGGTCAGCCCCAGCATTTT.

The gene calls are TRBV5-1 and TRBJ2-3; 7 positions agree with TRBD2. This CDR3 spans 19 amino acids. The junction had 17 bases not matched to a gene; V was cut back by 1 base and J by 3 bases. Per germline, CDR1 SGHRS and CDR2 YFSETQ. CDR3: CASSLTIWGGRGRTDTQYF. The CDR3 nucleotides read TGCGCCAGCAGCTTGACGATTTGGGGCGGGAGAGGAAGGACAGATACGCAGTATTTT. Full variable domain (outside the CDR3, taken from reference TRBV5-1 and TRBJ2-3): KAGVTQTPRYLIKTRGQQVTLSCSPISGHRSVSWYQQTPGQGLQFLFEYFSETQRNKGNFPGRFSGRQFSNSRSEMNVSTLELGDSALYLCASSLTIWGGRGRTDTQYFGPGTRLTVL.

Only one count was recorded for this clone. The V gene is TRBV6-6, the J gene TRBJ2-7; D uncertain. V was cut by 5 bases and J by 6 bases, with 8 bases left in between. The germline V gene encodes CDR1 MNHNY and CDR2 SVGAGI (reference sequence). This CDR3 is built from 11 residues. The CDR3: CASSALFEQYF. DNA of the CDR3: TGTGCCAGCAGTGCCCTATTCGAGCAGTACTTC.

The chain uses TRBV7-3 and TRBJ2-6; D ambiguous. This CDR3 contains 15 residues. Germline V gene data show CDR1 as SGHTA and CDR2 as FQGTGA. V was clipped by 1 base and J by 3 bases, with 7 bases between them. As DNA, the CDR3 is TGTGCCAGCAGCTTAATGGGCCTTGGGGCCAACGTCCTGACTTTC. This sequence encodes CASSLMGLGANVLTF.

CDR3: CAWSDRVLGEQYF. Here the CDR3 DNA reads TGTGCCTGGAGTGACAGGGTTCTTGGCGAGCAGTACTTC. The genes are TRBV30 and TRBJ2-7, with a possible D match to TRBD1 (6 bases). V lost 1 base to trimming and J lost 6 bases, with 13 bases between them. Per germline, CDR1 GTSNPN and CDR2 SVGIG (reference sequence). This CDR3 spans 13 amino acids.

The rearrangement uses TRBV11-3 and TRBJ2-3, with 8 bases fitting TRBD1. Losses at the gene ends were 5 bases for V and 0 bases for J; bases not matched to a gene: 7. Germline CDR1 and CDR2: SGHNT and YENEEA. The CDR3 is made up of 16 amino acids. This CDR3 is CASSTRTGTSTDTQYF. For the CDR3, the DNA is TGTGCCAGCAGCACAAGGACAGGGACAAGCACAGATACGCAGTATTTT.

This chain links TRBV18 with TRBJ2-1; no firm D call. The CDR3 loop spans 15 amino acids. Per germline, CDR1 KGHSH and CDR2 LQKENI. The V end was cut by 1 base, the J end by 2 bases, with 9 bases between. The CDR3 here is CASSPQERTYNEQFF. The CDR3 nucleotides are TGTGCCAGCTCACCACAGGAACGGACCTACAATGAGCAGTTCTTC. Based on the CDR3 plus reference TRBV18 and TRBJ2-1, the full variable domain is NAGVMQNPRHLVRRRGQEARLRCSPMKGHSHVYWYRQLPEEGLKFMVYLQKENIIDESGMPKERFSAEFPKEGPSILRIQQVVRGDSAAYFCASSPQERTYNEQFFGPGTRLTVL.

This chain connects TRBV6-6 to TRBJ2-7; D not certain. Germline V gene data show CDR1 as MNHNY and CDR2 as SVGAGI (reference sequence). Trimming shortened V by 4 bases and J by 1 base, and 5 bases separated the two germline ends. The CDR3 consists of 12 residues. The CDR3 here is CASSLQSYEQYF. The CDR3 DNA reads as TGTGCCAGCAGTTTACAGTCCTACGAGCAGTACTTC.

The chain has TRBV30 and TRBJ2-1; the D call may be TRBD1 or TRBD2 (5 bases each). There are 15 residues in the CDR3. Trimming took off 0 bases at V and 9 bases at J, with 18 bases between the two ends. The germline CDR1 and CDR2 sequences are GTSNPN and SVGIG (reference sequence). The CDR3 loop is CAWSVGAPAVSEQFF. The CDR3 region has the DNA TGTGCCTGGAGTGTAGGGGCACCAGCGGTTAGTGAGCAGTTCTTC. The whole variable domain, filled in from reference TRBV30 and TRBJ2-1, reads SQTIHQWPATLVQPVGSPLSLECTVEGTSNPNLYWYRQAAGRGLQLLFYSVGIGQISSEVPQNLSASRPQDRQFILSSKKLLLSDSGFYLCAWSVGAPAVSEQFFGPGTRLTVL.

CDR3 region: CASSPRDGYQETQYF. In DNA form, the CDR3 reads TGTGCCAGCTCACCCAGGGACGGCTACCAAGAGACCCAGTACTTC. The V gene is TRBV18, the J gene TRBJ2-5, with D perhaps being TRBD1 or TRBD2 (5 bases each). Trimming removed 3 bases from V and 0 bases from J, with 11 bases in between. CDR1 and CDR2 (germline): KGHSH, LQKENI. The CDR3 loop spans 15 amino acids.

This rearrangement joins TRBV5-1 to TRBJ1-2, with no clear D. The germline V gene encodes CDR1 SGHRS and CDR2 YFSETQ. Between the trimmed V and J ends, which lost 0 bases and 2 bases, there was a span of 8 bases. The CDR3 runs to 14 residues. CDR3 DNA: TGCGCCAGCAGCTTGGCCCCGGGCAACTATGGCTACACCTTC. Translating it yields CASSLAPGNYGYTF.